These 18 T cell receptor beta chains share one sample of origin, sequenced in a study of neurological immune-mediated disorders. TCRdb processed the 5' RACE reads anew with MiXCR; each CDR3 protein has one entry. The sample has approximately 100,000 distinct CDR3 sequences, 3.5% seen once; the top ten hold about 6%. Sequencing was carried out using PBMCs. Source of these receptors: a woman under 30 with multiple sclerosis.

This clonotype was seen repeatedly, ten times or more. The genes are TRBV7-6 and TRBJ1-2; TRBD1 might be the D (6 bases). Germline V gene sequence: CDR1 SGHVS, CDR2 FNYEAQ. CDR3 length: 15 residues. V was trimmed by 5 bases and J by 8 bases, leaving 21 bases between them. CDR3 in DNA: TGTGCCAGCAGCCCGAAGGGGGTGGCAGGAAAAGGCTACACCTTC. Its translation is CASSPKGVAGKGYTF.

This sequence joins TRBV5-1 and TRBJ1-4; D may be TRBD1 (6 bases). This CDR3 has 14 amino acids. The V gene lost 0 bases and the J gene lost 5 bases, with 8 bases spanning the gap. Germline CDR1 SGHRS, CDR2 YFSETQ. The CDR3 reads CASSLVGTNEKLFF. CDR3 nucleotides: TGCGCCAGCAGCTTGGTTGGGACAAATGAAAAACTGTTTTTT.

This clonotype was found many times. V gene TRBV15 combines with J gene TRBJ1-1, with TRBD1 identical over 10 bases. After removal of 0 bases from V and 4 bases from J, the junction contained 14 bases not matched to a gene. The CDR3 has 19 amino acids. Germline values: CDR1 LNHNV, CDR2 YYDKDF (reference sequence). In DNA form, the CDR3 reads TGTGCCACCAGCAGAGATATGATCCGGGACAGGGGCCGGGGCACTGAAGCTTTCTTT. Protein product: CATSRDMIRDRGRGTEAFF. The full variable domain, its missing parts supplied by reference TRBV15 and TRBJ1-1, is DAMVIQNPRYQVTQFGKPVTLSCSQTLNHNVMYWYQQKSSQAPKLLFHYYDKDFNNEADTPDNFQSRRPNTSFCFLDIRSPGLGDTAMYLCATSRDMIRDRGRGTEAFFGQGTRLTVV.

The sample holds many counts of this clonotype. The chain is built from TRBV13 and TRBJ2-5; D is unresolved. The CDR3 is made up of 12 amino acids. Germline loops: CDR1 PRHDT, CDR2 FYEKMQ (reference sequence). V was pared by 3 bases and J by 5 bases, with 7 bases between. This CDR3 is CASSLGPETQYF. In DNA form, the CDR3 reads TGTGCCAGCAGCTTGGGTCCGGAGACCCAGTACTTC.

This CDR3 reads CASSLETLRGLRSTEAFF. In DNA, the CDR3 is TGTGCCAGCAGCTTAGAAACCCTCAGGGGGTTGAGAAGCACTGAAGCTTTCTTT. The chain links TRBV7-9 to TRBJ1-1, with 7 bases identical to TRBD1. After removal of 1 base from V and 4 bases from J, the junction contained 15 bases not matched to a gene. The CDR3 length is 18 residues. Germline CDR1 reads SEHNR; CDR2 reads FQNEAQ (reference sequence). The complete variable domain, with remaining parts taken from reference TRBV7-9 and TRBJ1-1, reads DTGVSQNPRHKITKRGQNVTFRCDPISEHNRLYWYRQTLGQGPEFLTYFQNEAQLEKSRLLSDRFSAERPKGSFSTLEIQRTEQGDSAMYLCASSLETLRGLRSTEAFFGQGTRLTVV.

This clonotype was recorded a few times. A read error may explain this, as a much larger clone is one base away. This rearrangement joins TRBV20-1 to TRBJ2-1; 11 bases are shared with TRBD2. This CDR3 is 14 amino acids long. Germline CDR1 DFQATT, CDR2 SNEGSKA (reference sequence). The trim removed 6 bases at V and 4 bases at J, leaving 5 bases unmatched. CDR3 amino acids: CSAQGLAVYNEQFF. CDR3 DNA sequence: TGCAGTGCCCAGGGACTAGCGGTTTACAATGAGCAGTTCTTC.

This clonotype was counted at least ten times. The rearrangement uses TRBV20-1 and TRBJ2-3; 10 nucleotides match TRBD2. CDR3 length: 15 residues. J lost 0 bases, V lost 8 bases, and 8 bases had no gene match. Germline CDR1 reads DFQATT; CDR2 reads SNEGSKA (reference sequence). Written as DNA, the CDR3 is TGCAGTTTTTCTAGCGGGAGAGGGAGCACAGATACGCAGTATTTT. This encodes CSFSSGRGSTDTQYF.

This clonotype was counted many times. This chain connects TRBV5-1 to TRBJ2-7; tentative D call: TRBD1 (5 bases). V shed 3 bases and J shed 1 base, with 8 bases lying between them. The CDR3 spans 13 residues. The germline V gene encodes CDR1 SGHRS and CDR2 YFSETQ. The CDR3 DNA is TGCGCCAGCAGCTATGACAGTTCCTACGAGCAGTACTTC. This translates into CASSYDSSYEQYF.

This clonotype was seen ten or more times. This chain connects TRBV20-1 to TRBJ1-2, with TRBD1 identical over 8 bases. Trimming cost V 3 bases and J 1 base; bases outside gene matches: 16. The CDR3 spans 18 residues. Germline-derived CDR1 and CDR2 are DFQATT and SNEGSKA (reference sequence). The chain's CDR3 is CSASDPGTGDLYNYGYTF. The CDR3 DNA is TGCAGTGCTAGCGACCCCGGGACAGGAGACCTATATAACTATGGCTACACCTTC.

This clonotype came up many times. V gene TRBV10-3 combines with J gene TRBJ2-3; TRBD2 agrees at 7 bases. Germline V gene lookup returns CDR1 ENHRY and CDR2 SYGVKD. The CDR3 totals 13 residues. The junction had 6 bases not matched to a gene; V was cut back by 9 bases and J by 3 bases. In nucleotides, the CDR3 is TGTGCCATGAGGGCGGGAGTTACAGATACGCAGTATTTT. It encodes CAMRAGVTDTQYF.

This clonotype was seen ten or more times. The V gene is TRBV20-1, the J gene TRBJ2-2; D ambiguous. Germline CDR1 DFQATT, CDR2 SNEGSKA (reference sequence). The CDR3 extends over 12 amino acids. Deletions cut 0 bases from V and 4 bases from J, with 3 bases between. The CDR3 DNA reads as TGCAGTGCTAGAGAACCCACCGGGGAGCTGTTTTTT. Its translation: CSAREPTGELFF.

This clonotype showed up many times. The chain couples TRBV27 to TRBJ2-7; TRBD2 matches 8 bases. V lost 5 bases, J lost 3 bases, and 9 bases stayed unmatched. Germline V gives CDR1 MNHEY, CDR2 SMNVEV (reference sequence). CDR3 size: 15 residues. This CDR3 reads CASSREGVSGYEQYF. DNA for the CDR3: TGTGCCAGCAGTCGGGAGGGTGTGTCTGGCTACGAGCAGTACTTC.

The sample holds many counts of this clonotype. The rearrangement joins TRBV20-1 to TRBJ1-2, with D tentatively TRBD1 (6 bases). The germline gives CDR1 DFQATT, CDR2 SNEGSKA (reference sequence). The length of the CDR3 is 16 residues. The V gene lost 6 bases and the J gene lost 2 bases, with 22 bases spanning the gap. Here the CDR3 DNA reads TGCAGTGCAGCGAAACGGGGGGACACTCTAAACTATGGCTACACCTTC. It codes for CSAAKRGDTLNYGYTF.

The rearrangement uses TRBV25-1 and TRBJ1-3; no clear D gene. CDR3 length: 14 amino acids. Germline CDR1 is MGHDK and CDR2 is SYGVNS. Trimming shortened V by 2 bases and J by 1 base, and 6 bases separated the two germline ends. In nucleotides, the CDR3 is TGTGCCAGCAGTGAAGAGAGGTCTGGAAACACCATATATTTT. Translating it yields CASSEERSGNTIYF.

This clonotype has at least ten counts. The chain carries TRBV6-1 and TRBJ2-5; weak D call: TRBD1 (6 bases). CDR1 and CDR2 (germline): MNHNS, SASEGT. The CDR3 consists of 13 residues. Trimming shortened V by 8 bases and J by 2 bases, and 12 bases separated the two germline ends. CDR3 coding DNA: TGTGCCAGCGGGCCCAGGGGACAAGAGACCCAGTACTTC. Protein product: CASGPRGQETQYF.

This clonotype has at least ten counts. The V gene is TRBV12-3 or TRBV12-4, the J gene TRBJ1-2, with a weak D call TRBD1 (6 bases). V was shortened by 6 bases and J by 7 bases, with 15 bases between the two germline ends. The CDR3 runs to 13 residues. The DNA for the CDR3 is TGTGCCAGCAGCCCCTATTTAGGGGGTGGCTACACCTTC. Its protein product is CASSPYLGGGYTF.

In its sample, this clonotype was seen many times. At one end the junction does not follow the germline gene, possibly because of a read error. J is TRBJ2-5 and V is TRBV7-7; TRBD1 matches at 8 bases. Germline CDR1 and CDR2: SSHAT and FNYEAQ (reference sequence). CDR3 length: 16 residues. This CDR3 reads CASSLLQGVPQETQYF. The DNA for the CDR3 is TGTGCTAGCAGCTTACTACAGGGGGTCCCCCAAGAGACCCAGTACTTC.

In its sample, this clonotype was seen many times. The rearrangement links TRBV10-3 to TRBJ2-3, with D maybe TRBD1 (6 bases). Trimming left V 10 bases short and J 6 bases short, with 14 bases between. CDR3 length equals 12 residues. CDR1 and CDR2 (germline): ENHRY, SYGVKD. The CDR3 here is CATGLGADTQYF. In DNA form, the CDR3 reads TGTGCCACCGGGCTGGGGGCGGATACGCAGTATTTT.